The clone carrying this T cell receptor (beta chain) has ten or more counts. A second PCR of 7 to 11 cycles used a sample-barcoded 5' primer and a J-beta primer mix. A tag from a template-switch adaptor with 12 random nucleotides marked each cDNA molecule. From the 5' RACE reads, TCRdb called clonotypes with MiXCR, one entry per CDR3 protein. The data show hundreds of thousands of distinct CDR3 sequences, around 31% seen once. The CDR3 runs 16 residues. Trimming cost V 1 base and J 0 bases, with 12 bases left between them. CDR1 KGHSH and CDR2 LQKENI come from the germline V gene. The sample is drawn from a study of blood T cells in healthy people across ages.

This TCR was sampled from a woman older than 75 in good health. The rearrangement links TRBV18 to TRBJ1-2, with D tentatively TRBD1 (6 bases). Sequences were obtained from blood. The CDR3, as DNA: TGTGCCAGCTCACCACAGGACAGTTATTCTAACTATGGCTACACCTTC. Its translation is CASSPQDSYSNYGYTF.